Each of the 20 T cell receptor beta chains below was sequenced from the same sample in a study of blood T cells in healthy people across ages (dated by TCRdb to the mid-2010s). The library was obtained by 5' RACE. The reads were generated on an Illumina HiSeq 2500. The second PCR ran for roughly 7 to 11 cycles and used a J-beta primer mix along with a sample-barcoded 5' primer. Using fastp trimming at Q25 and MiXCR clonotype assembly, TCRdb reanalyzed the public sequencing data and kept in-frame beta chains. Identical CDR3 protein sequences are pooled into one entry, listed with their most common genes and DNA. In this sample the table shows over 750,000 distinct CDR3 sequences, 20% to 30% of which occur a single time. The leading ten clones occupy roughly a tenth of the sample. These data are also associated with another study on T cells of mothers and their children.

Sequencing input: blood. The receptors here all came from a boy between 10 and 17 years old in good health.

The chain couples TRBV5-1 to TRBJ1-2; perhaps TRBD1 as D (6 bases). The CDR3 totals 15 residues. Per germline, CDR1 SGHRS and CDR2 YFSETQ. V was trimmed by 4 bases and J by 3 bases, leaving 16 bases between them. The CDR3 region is CASSPTTQGDYGYTF. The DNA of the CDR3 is TGCGCCAGCAGCCCGACAACACAGGGCGACTATGGCTACACCTTC.

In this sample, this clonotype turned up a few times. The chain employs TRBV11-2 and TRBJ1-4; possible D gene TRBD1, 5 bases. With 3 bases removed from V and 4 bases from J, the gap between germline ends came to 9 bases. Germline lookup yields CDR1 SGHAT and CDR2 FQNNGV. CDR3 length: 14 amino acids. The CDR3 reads CASSFRGGNEKLFF. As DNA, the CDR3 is TGTGCCAGCAGCTTTAGGGGAGGTAATGAAAAACTGTTTTTT.

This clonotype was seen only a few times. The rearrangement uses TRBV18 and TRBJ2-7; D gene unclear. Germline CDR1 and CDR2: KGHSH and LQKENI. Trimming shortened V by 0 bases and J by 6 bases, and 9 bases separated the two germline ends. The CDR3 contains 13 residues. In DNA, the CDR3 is TGTGCCAGCTCACCACCGAACCTGGGCGAGCAGTACTTC. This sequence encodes CASSPPNLGEQYF. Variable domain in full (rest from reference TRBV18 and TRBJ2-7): NAGVMQNPRHLVRRRGQEARLRCSPMKGHSHVYWYRQLPEEGLKFMVYLQKENIIDESGMPKERFSAEFPKEGPSILRIQQVVRGDSAAYFCASSPPNLGEQYFGPGTRLTVT.

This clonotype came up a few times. CDR3 coding DNA: TGCAGCGTTGAAAGGCGACTATCATACAATGAGCAGTTCTTC. It translates to CSVERRLSYNEQFF. The V gene is TRBV29-1, the J gene TRBJ2-1; tentative D call: TRBD2 (5 bases). The V gene lost 2 bases and the J gene lost 4 bases, with 12 bases spanning the gap. The CDR3 spans 14 residues. Germline assignment: CDR1 SQVTM and CDR2 ANQGSEA.

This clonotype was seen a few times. DNA of the CDR3: TGCAGCGTTGAAGATCCGGGACTAGGAGAAGATACGCAGTATTTT. Encoded protein: CSVEDPGLGEDTQYF. The V gene is TRBV29-1, the J gene TRBJ2-3; 8 bases agree with TRBD2. V was pared by 0 bases and J by 5 bases, with 7 bases of the junction left unmatched. CDR3 length equals 15 residues. Germline V gives CDR1 SQVTM, CDR2 ANQGSEA.

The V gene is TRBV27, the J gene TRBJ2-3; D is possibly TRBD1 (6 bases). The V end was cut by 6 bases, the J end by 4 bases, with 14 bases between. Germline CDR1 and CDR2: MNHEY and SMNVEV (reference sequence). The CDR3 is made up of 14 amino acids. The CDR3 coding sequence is TGTGCCAGCAGCACAGGGTTTAGCCCAGATACGCAGTATTTT. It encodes CASSTGFSPDTQYF.

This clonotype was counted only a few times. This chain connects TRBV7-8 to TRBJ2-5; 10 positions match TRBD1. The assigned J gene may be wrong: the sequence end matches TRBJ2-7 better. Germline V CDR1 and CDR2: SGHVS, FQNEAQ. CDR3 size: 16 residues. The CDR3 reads CASSPIGDRGSYEQYF. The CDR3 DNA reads TGTGCCAGTAGCCCCATTGGGGACAGGGGCTCCTACGAGCAGTACTTC.

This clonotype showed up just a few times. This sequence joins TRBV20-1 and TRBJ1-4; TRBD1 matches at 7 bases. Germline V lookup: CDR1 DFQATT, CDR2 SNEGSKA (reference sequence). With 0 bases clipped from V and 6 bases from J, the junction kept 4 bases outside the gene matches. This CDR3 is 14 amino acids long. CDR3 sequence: CSARDWQGDEKLFF. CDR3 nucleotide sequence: TGCAGTGCTAGAGATTGGCAGGGGGATGAAAAACTGTTTTTT.

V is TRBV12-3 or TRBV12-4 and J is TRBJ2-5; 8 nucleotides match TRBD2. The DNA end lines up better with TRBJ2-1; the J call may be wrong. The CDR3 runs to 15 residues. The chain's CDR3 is CASSVIGGATNEQFF. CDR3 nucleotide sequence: TGTGCCAGCAGCGTCATCGGGGGGGCTACCAATGAGCAGTTCTTC.

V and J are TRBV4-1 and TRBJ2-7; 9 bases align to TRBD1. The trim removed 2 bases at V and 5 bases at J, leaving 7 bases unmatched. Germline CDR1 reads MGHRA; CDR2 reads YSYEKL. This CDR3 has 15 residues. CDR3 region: CASSQLDRGADEQYF. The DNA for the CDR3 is TGCGCCAGCAGCCAATTGGACAGGGGCGCGGACGAGCAGTACTTC.

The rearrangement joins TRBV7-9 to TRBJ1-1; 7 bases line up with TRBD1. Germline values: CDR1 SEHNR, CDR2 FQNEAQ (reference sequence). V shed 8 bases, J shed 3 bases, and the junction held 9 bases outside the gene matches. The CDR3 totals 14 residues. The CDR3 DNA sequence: TGTGCCAGCTTCTCCCAGGGGGGATACACTGAAGCTTTCTTT. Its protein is CASFSQGGYTEAFF.

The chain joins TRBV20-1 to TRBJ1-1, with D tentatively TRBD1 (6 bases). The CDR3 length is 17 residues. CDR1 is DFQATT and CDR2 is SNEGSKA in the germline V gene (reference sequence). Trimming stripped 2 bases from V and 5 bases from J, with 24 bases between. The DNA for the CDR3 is TGCAGTGCTAGAAGGGGGTATGGTGGTATCGGCGAAACTGAAGCTTTCTTT. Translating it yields CSARRGYGGIGETEAFF.

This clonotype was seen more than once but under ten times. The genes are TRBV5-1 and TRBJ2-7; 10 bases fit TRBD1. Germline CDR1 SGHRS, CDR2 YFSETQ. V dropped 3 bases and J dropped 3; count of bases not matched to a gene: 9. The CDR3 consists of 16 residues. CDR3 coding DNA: TGCGCCAGCAGCTGGGCCCCGGGACAGGGGTTCTACGAGCAGTACTTC. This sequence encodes CASSWAPGQGFYEQYF.

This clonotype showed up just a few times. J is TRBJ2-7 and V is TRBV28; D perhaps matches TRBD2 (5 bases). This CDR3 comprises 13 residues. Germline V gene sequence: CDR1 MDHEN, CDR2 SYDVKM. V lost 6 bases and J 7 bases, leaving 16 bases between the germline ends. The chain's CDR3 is CASRGLGQLEQYF. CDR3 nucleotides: TGTGCCAGCAGAGGACTGGGTCAGTTGGAGCAGTACTTC.

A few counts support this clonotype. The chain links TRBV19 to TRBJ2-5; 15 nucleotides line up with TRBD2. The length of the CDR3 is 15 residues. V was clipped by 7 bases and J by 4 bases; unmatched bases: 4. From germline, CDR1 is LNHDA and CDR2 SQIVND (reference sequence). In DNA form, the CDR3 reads TGTGCCAGTAACCCGGGACTAGCGGGAGGAGAGACCCAGTACTTC. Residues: CASNPGLAGGETQYF.

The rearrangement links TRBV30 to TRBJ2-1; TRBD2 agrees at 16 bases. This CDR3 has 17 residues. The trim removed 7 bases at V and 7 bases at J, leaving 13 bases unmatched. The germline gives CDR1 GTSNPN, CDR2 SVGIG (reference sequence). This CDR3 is CALPRGLAGGPGNEQFF. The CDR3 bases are TGTGCCTTACCCAGGGGACTAGCGGGGGGGCCGGGGAATGAGCAGTTCTTC.

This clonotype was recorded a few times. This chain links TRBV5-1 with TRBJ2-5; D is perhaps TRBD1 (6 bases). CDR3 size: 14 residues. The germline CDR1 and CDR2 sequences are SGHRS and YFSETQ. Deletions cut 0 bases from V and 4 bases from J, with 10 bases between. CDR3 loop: CASSLGQASETQYF. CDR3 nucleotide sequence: TGCGCCAGCAGCTTGGGACAGGCGTCAGAGACCCAGTACTTC.

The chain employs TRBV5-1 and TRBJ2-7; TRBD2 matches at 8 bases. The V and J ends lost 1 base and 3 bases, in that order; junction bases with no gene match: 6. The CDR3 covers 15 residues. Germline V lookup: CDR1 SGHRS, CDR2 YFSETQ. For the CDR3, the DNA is TGCGCCAGCAGCTTGACTTCTAGCGGGCTCTACGAGCAGTACTTC. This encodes CASSLTSSGLYEQYF. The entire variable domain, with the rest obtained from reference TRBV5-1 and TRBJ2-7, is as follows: KAGVTQTPRYLIKTRGQQVTLSCSPISGHRSVSWYQQTPGQGLQFLFEYFSETQRNKGNFPGRFSGRQFSNSRSEMNVSTLELGDSALYLCASSLTSSGLYEQYFGPGTRLTVT.

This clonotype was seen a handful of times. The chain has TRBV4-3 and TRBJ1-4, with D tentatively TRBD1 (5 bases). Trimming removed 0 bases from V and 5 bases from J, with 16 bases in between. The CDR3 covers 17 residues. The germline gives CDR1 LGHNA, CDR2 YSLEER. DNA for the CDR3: TGCGCCAGCAGCCAAGATCCACCAGGGTTAGGCAATGAAAAACTGTTTTTT. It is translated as CASSQDPPGLGNEKLFF.

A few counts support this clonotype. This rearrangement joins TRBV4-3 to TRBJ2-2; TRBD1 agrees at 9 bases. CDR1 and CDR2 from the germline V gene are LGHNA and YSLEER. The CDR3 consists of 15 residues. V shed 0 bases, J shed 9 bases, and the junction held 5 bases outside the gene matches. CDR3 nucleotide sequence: TGCGCCAGCAGCCAAGATTGGGACAGGGAGAGGGAGCTGTTTTTT. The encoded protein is CASSQDWDRERELFF.